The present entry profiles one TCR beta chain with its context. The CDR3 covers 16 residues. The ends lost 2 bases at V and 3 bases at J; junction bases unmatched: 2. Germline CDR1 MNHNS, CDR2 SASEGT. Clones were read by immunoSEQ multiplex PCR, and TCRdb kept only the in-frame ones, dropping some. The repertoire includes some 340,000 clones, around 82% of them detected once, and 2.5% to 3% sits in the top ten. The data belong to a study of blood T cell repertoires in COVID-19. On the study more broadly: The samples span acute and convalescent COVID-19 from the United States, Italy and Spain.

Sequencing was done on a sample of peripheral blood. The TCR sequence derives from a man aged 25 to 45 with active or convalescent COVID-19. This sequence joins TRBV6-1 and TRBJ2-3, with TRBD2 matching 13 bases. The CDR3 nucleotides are TGTGCCAGCAGTGAAACGACTAGCGGGGGGACAGATACGCAGTATTTT. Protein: CASSETTSGGTDTQYF.